A single sample is the source of the 17 T cell receptor beta chains below, sequenced in a study of long-term antiretroviral therapy in people with HIV. Run at survey level, the immunoSEQ assay was version v3.0. Only in-frame clones appear in the TCRdb table, and some are missing; sequencing was by immunoSEQ multiplex PCR. This sample has more than 25,000 clones, with just under 90% found just once. The source was unsorted PBMCs, collected 3.2 years before starting antiretroviral therapy. These receptors all come from a man aged 45 to 65 with HIV.

This clone was counted a few times. V and J are TRBV27 and TRBJ2-7; a possible D gene is TRBD2 (6 bases). Germline V gives CDR1 MNHEY, CDR2 SMNVEV (reference sequence). The CDR3 consists of 15 residues. The ends were cut back, 7 bases at V and 0 bases at J, with 16 bases in the middle. CDR3 loop: CASTTSSSASYEQYF. The CDR3 DNA sequence: TGTGCCAGCACGACTTCCTCTAGCGCCTCCTACGAGCAGTACTTC.

This chain uses TRBV5-4 with TRBJ2-3; D is possibly TRBD2 (6 bases). The CDR3 has 15 amino acids. The germline CDR1 and CDR2 sequences are SGHNT and YYREEE (reference sequence). V dropped 1 base and J dropped 0 bases, with 9 bases sitting between them. The CDR3 spells CASSLRGASTDTQYF. DNA for the CDR3: TGTGCCAGCAGCTTGCGCGGGGCTAGCACAGATACGCAGTATTTT.

A few counts support this clone. CDR3 coding DNA: TGTGCCAGCAGCTTAGTAACCGGGGCGACTGAAGCTTTCTTT. This codes for CASSLVTGATEAFF. The chain couples TRBV11-2 to TRBJ1-1; maybe TRBD1 (5 bases). CDR1 is SGHAT, CDR2 FQNNGV, per germline. The CDR3 sequence is 14 residues long. The germline V and J ends were trimmed by 1 base and 5 bases, with 11 bases remaining between them.

V gene TRBV14 combines with J gene TRBJ2-1; D gene unclear. This CDR3 has 13 residues. The germline V gene encodes CDR1 SGHDN and CDR2 FVKESK. With 3 bases removed from V and 9 bases from J, the gap between germline ends came to 12 bases. The CDR3, as DNA: TGTGCCAGCAGCCAGTATCAGCTACTTGAGCAGTTCTTC. It specifies CASSQYQLLEQFF.

This clone was recorded once. V gene TRBV10-3 combines with J gene TRBJ1-1; no firm D call. The CDR3 sequence is 13 residues long. V lost 3 bases to trimming and J lost 4 bases, with 9 bases between them. Germline V gene sequence: CDR1 ENHRY, CDR2 SYGVKD. As DNA, the CDR3 is TGTGCCATCAGTGAAAGTAAGTTCACTGAAGCTTTCTTT. Translated, it gives CAISESKFTEAFF.

The J gene is TRBJ1-6, the V gene TRBV2; D remains ambiguous. This CDR3 comprises 15 residues. The germline CDR1 and CDR2 sequences are SNHLY and FYNNEI. Trimming pared 5 bases from V and 2 bases from J, leaving 10 bases between. CDR3 in amino acids: CASSSSEPYNSPLHF. CDR3 DNA sequence: TGTGCCAGCAGTTCGTCGGAGCCCTATAATTCACCCCTCCACTTT.

This clone occurred a few times. V usage is TRBV9 and J usage is TRBJ2-3; D may match TRBD1 or TRBD2 (5 bases each). The CDR3 extends over 15 amino acids. V lost 4 bases to trimming and J lost 4 bases, with 16 bases between them. Germline assignment: CDR1 SGDLS and CDR2 YYNGEE. The CDR3 DNA is TGTGCCAGCAGCTCGGGACCGCATCGTGCAGATACGCAGTATTTT. Translating gives CASSSGPHRADTQYF. The whole variable domain, remainder taken from reference TRBV9 and TRBJ2-3, is DSGVTQTPKHLITATGQRVTLRCSPRSGDLSVYWYQQSLDQGLQFLIQYYNGEERAKGNILERFSAQQFPDLHSELNLSSLELGDSALYFCASSSGPHRADTQYFGPGTRLTVL.

This chain uses TRBV11-2 with TRBJ1-2; weak D call: TRBD1 (5 bases). V lost 6 bases to trimming and J lost 4 bases, with 9 bases between them. The CDR3 loop spans 12 amino acids. Germline CDR1 reads SGHAT; CDR2 reads FQNNGV. The CDR3 DNA reads as TGTGCCAGCAGTGTCGGGGGCTATGGCTACACCTTC. Translating it yields CASSVGGYGYTF.

V gene TRBV11-2 combines with J gene TRBJ2-7; TRBD1 is a possible D gene (5 bases). This CDR3 has 14 residues. V dropped 5 bases and J dropped 4 bases, with 15 bases sitting between them. Germline V gene sequence: CDR1 SGHAT, CDR2 FQNNGV. CDR3 bases: TGTGCCAGCAGCCTTCAAACAGGTATTTACGAGCAGTACTTC. Amino acids: CASSLQTGIYEQYF.

This rearrangement joins TRBV13 to TRBJ2-5; 8 nucleotides align to TRBD2. Germline lookup yields CDR1 PRHDT and CDR2 FYEKMQ (reference sequence). This CDR3 comprises 15 residues. V gave up 5 bases and J gave up 1 base; unmatched junction bases: 6. The CDR3 DNA follows: TGTGCCAGCAGCGCGCGGGGGGTCTTCCAAGAGACCCAGTACTTC. It encodes CASSARGVFQETQYF. Based on the CDR3 plus reference TRBV13 and TRBJ2-5, the full variable domain is AAGVIQSPRHLIKEKRETATLKCYPIPRHDTVYWYQQGPGQDPQFLISFYEKMQSDKGSIPDRFSAQQFSDYHSELNMSSLELGDSALYFCASSARGVFQETQYFGPGTRLLVL.

This sequence joins TRBV5-5 and TRBJ1-5; the D gene is possibly TRBD1 (6 bases). Germline V lookup: CDR1 SGHKS, CDR2 YYEKEE (reference sequence). V shed 1 base and J shed 3 bases, with 14 bases lying between them. This CDR3 spans 16 amino acids. The CDR3: CASSLRAGVVNQPQHF. The CDR3 DNA is TGTGCCAGCAGCTTGCGTGCAGGGGTCGTCAATCAGCCCCAGCATTTT.

This sequence joins TRBV27 and TRBJ2-1; 14 nucleotides match TRBD2. Losses at the gene ends were 8 bases for V and 6 bases for J; bases not matched to a gene: 15. The CDR3 has 18 residues. The V gene's germline CDR1 is MNHEY and CDR2 SMNVEV (reference sequence). The CDR3 sequence: CASSSGTSGSLRRNEQFF. For the CDR3, the DNA is TGTGCCAGCTCATCTGGGACTAGCGGGAGTTTACGCCGCAATGAGCAGTTCTTC.

The genes are TRBV5-4 and TRBJ2-5, with D unresolved. Trimming took off 0 bases at V and 1 base at J, with 4 bases between the two ends. The CDR3 runs to 13 residues. Germline CDR1 reads SGHNT; CDR2 reads YYREEE (reference sequence). The CDR3 nucleotides read TGTGCCAGCAGCTTGGGACTCCAAGAGACCCAGTACTTC. This encodes CASSLGLQETQYF. Based on the CDR3 plus reference TRBV5-4 and TRBJ2-5, the full variable domain is ETGVTQSPTHLIKTRGQQVTLRCSSQSGHNTVSWYQQALGQGPQFIFQYYREEENGRGNFPPRFSGLQFPNYSSELNVNALELDDSALYLCASSLGLQETQYFGPGTRLLVL.

This chain uses TRBV6-5 with TRBJ1-5; D remains unclear. The CDR3 is 15 residues long. CDR1 is MNHEY, CDR2 SVGAGI, per germline. V shed 0 bases and J shed 9 bases, with 15 bases lying between them. CDR3 sequence (DNA): TGTGCCAGCAGTTACTCGCGGCTGCATTCGGCGCCCCAGCATTTT. It translates to CASSYSRLHSAPQHF.

CDR3 nucleotide sequence: TGCGCCAGCAGCTTGGAGGTAGCGACCTACAATGAGCAGTTCTTC. Translation: CASSLEVATYNEQFF. The chain links TRBV5-1 to TRBJ2-1, with D maybe TRBD2 (5 bases). The CDR3 runs to 15 residues. With 0 bases removed from V and 2 bases from J, the gap between germline ends came to 9 bases. Germline CDR1 is SGHRS and CDR2 is YFSETQ.

This chain joins TRBV18 and TRBJ2-7; the match to TRBD2 covers 10 bases. CDR3 length equals 16 residues. Germline CDR1 reads KGHSH; CDR2 reads LQKENI. With 6 bases clipped from V and 3 bases from J, the junction kept 11 bases outside the gene matches. The CDR3 nucleotides are TGTGCCAGCTCGCGAACTTCAGGGACTAGCGACTACGAGCAGTACTTC. It specifies CASSRTSGTSDYEQYF.

The chain uses TRBV6-1 and TRBJ1-1, with 7 bases aligning to TRBD1. Germline assignment: CDR1 MNHNS and CDR2 SASEGT. The junction had 9 bases not matched to a gene; V was cut back by 6 bases and J by 5 bases. The CDR3 length is 14 residues. Written as DNA, the CDR3 is TGTGCCAGCAGGGGAGGGGGCGCGGGTACTGAAGCTTTCTTT. Protein sequence: CASRGGGAGTEAFF.